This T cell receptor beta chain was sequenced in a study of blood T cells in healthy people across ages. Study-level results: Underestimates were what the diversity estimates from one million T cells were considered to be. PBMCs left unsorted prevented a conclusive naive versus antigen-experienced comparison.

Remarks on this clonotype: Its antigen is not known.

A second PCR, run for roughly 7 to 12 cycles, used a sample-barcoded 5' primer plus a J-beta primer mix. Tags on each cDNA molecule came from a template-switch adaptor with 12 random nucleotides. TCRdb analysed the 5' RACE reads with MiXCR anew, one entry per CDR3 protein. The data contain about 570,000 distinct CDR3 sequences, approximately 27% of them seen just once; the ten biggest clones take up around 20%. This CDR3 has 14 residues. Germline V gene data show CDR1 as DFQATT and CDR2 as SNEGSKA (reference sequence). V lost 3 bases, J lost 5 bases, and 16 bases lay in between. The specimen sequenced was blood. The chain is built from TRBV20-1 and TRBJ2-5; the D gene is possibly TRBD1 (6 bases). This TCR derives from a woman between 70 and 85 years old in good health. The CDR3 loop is CSAREQGFSETQYF. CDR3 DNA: TGCAGTGCTAGGGAGCAGGGGTTTTCGGAGACCCAGTACTTC.